What follows are 17 T cell receptor beta chains derived from one specimen sequenced in a study of neoadjuvant anti-PD-1 for oral cavity cancer (dated by TCRdb to about 2021). The method was the immunoSEQ multiplex PCR assay. As stored in TCRdb, this immuneACCESS dataset retains in-frame rearrangements with V and J assigned. A fraction of the clones does not appear; measured against another copy, unresolved V genes explain less than half of the discrepancy, and the remainder lacks a known reason. This sample has approximately 15,000 clones in its table, and roughly 34% of those were observed once. 30% to 45% of the sample belongs to the ten largest clones. The intended sense of this specimen's time point label: after neoadjuvant nivolumab, at surgical resection. Source: tumor tissue, taken after nivolumab (anti-PD-1) treatment. These receptors were collected from a person between 40 and 80 years old with oral cavity squamous cell carcinoma.

The chain has TRBV6-1 and TRBJ2-3, with no clear D. Germline V CDR1 and CDR2: MNHNS, SASEGT. The CDR3 extends over 14 amino acids. V was trimmed by 6 bases and J by 2 bases, leaving 12 bases between them. The CDR3, as DNA: TGTGCCAGCAGCCCTGGATCGTCCACAGATACGCAGTATTTT. It yields the protein CASSPGSSTDTQYF.

The sample holds many counts of this clone. V usage is TRBV7-6 and J usage is TRBJ1-2, with D perhaps matching TRBD1 (5 bases). Germline CDR1 and CDR2: SGHVS and FNYEAQ. V lost 1 base and J 2 bases, leaving 11 bases between the germline ends. This CDR3 contains 15 residues. CDR3 DNA sequence: TGTGCCAGCAGCTTAGGACCAGGGTGGAACTATGGCTACACCTTC. Its translation is CASSLGPGWNYGYTF. The complete variable domain, with remaining parts taken from reference TRBV7-6 and TRBJ1-2, reads GAGVSQSPRYKVTKRGQDVALRCDPISGHVSLYWYRQALGQGPEFLTYFNYEAQQDKSGLPNDRFSAERPEGSISTLTIQRTEQRDSAMYRCASSLGPGWNYGYTFGSGTRLTVV.

There are a few counts of this clone. V is TRBV10-3 and J is TRBJ2-7, with D hard to call. Germline V gives CDR1 ENHRY, CDR2 SYGVKD. With 3 bases removed from V and 7 bases from J, the gap between germline ends came to 10 bases. The CDR3 is 12 amino acids. CDR3 coding DNA: TGTGCCATCAGTGAAAACTCTCCGGAGCAGTACTTC. It codes for CAISENSPEQYF.

This clone has more than one count but fewer than ten. The chain carries TRBV5-1 and TRBJ1-1; TRBD1 matches at 8 bases. CDR3 size: 15 residues. Per the germline V gene, CDR1 is SGHRS and CDR2 is YFSETQ. V lost 0 bases to trimming and J lost 11 bases; unmatched junction nucleotides: 12. In DNA form, the CDR3 reads TGCGCCAGCAGCTTGGGTGATGCAGGGGGCCCGTTGGCTTTCTTT. It specifies CASSLGDAGGPLAFF.

V is TRBV15 and J is TRBJ2-6; D remains ambiguous. The germline V gene has CDR1 LNHNV and CDR2 YYDKDF (reference sequence). CDR3 length: 15 residues. V was shortened by 0 bases and J by 0 bases, with 3 bases between the two germline ends. CDR3 sequence (DNA): TGTGCCACCAGCAGAGATAACTCTGGGGCCAACGTCCTGACTTTC. Its translation: CATSRDNSGANVLTF.

The rearrangement uses TRBV6-1 and TRBJ1-2, with D uncertain. Germline V gives CDR1 MNHNS, CDR2 SASEGT. This CDR3 has 13 amino acids. V gave up 8 bases and J gave up 0 bases, with 10 bases separating them. The DNA of the CDR3 is TGTGCCAGCGCTGGATACGCTAACTATGGCTACACCTTC. Translating it yields CASAGYANYGYTF.

V is TRBV15 and J is TRBJ1-4; D is undetermined. CDR1 and CDR2 (germline): LNHNV, YYDKDF (reference sequence). The CDR3 totals 15 residues. Trimming took 2 bases from V and 3 from J, leaving 10 bases between them. The CDR3 region has the DNA TGTGCCACCAGCAGAAACGGGAAGGCTAATGAAAAACTGTTTTTT. Translated: CATSRNGKANEKLFF.

This chain connects TRBV27 to TRBJ1-5; D remains ambiguous. The germline gives CDR1 MNHEY, CDR2 SMNVEV (reference sequence). The length of the CDR3 is 16 residues. Trimming pared 3 bases from V and 1 base from J, leaving 13 bases between. In DNA form, the CDR3 reads TGTGCCAGCAGTTTCCAAATACCCCTAAGCAATCAGCCCCAGCATTTT. Encoded protein: CASSFQIPLSNQPQHF.

This clone has only one observation. The DNA for the CDR3 is TGTGCCAGCAGCTTAGCTGGGGCGAACACTGAAGCTTTCTTT. Amino acids: CASSLAGANTEAFF. J is TRBJ1-1 and V is TRBV7-9; TRBD1 is a possible D gene (5 bases). This CDR3 has 14 residues. V lost 0 bases, J lost 1 base, and 6 bases lay in between. Per the germline V gene, CDR1 is SEHNR and CDR2 is FQNEAQ (reference sequence).

This sequence joins TRBV11-3 and TRBJ2-3; D ambiguous. The CDR3 contains 14 residues. The V gene's germline CDR1 is SGHNT and CDR2 YENEEA. V lost 4 bases, J lost 2 bases, and 10 bases lay in between. CDR3 nucleotides: TGTGCCAGCAGCTCCCGCTACCCCACAGATACGCAGTATTTT. This codes for CASSSRYPTDTQYF.

The rearrangement joins TRBV9 to TRBJ1-3; unclear D gene. The V end lost 2 bases, the J end lost 2 bases, and 17 bases lay between the germline ends. CDR3 length equals 17 residues. Germline V gene data show CDR1 as SGDLS and CDR2 as YYNGEE. CDR3 sequence reads: CASSVDGPLTAGNTIYF. The CDR3 nucleotides are TGTGCCAGCAGCGTGGACGGGCCATTAACTGCTGGAAACACCATATATTTT.

V is TRBV6-6 and J is TRBJ2-5; tentatively, D is TRBD2 (6 bases). The germline V gene encodes CDR1 MNHNY and CDR2 SVGAGI (reference sequence). The CDR3 is 11 residues long. V gave up 8 bases and J gave up 2 bases, with 6 bases separating them. The CDR3 here is CASAGQETQYF. The CDR3 region has the DNA TGTGCCAGCGCGGGGCAAGAGACCCAGTACTTC.

This clone was seen a few times. This chain joins TRBV6-5 and TRBJ2-7; D gene ambiguous. V was pared by 0 bases and J by 5 bases, with 11 bases between. Germline assignment: CDR1 MNHEY and CDR2 SVGAGI. The CDR3 is made up of 14 amino acids. DNA for the CDR3: TGTGCCAGCAGTTACTCGAAGGGTAAGAACGAGCAGTACTTC. Amino acids: CASSYSKGKNEQYF.

The chain is built from TRBV6-5 and TRBJ2-5; no clear D gene. CDR3 size: 14 residues. V shed 1 base and J shed 5 bases, with 11 bases lying between them. CDR1 is MNHEY and CDR2 is SVGAGI in the germline V gene. Written as DNA, the CDR3 is TGTGCCAGCAGTTACTACGAACCGTGGGAGACCCAGTACTTC. This sequence encodes CASSYYEPWETQYF.

Notes on this clone: The junction departs from germline at one end; a sequencing error may be responsible. J is TRBJ2-3 and V is TRBV5-4; TRBD1 is a possible D gene (6 bases). Looked up from germline, CDR1 is SGHNT and CDR2 is YYREEE (reference sequence). This CDR3 is built from 17 residues. CDR3 in DNA: TGCGCCAGCAGCCACGATTTCCAGGGGTATAGCACAGATACGCAGTATTTT. Its translation: CASSHDFQGYSTDTQYF.

The V and J genes are TRBV5-1 and TRBJ2-5; D gene uncertain. This CDR3 is 12 amino acids long. CDR1 and CDR2 from the germline V gene are SGHRS and YFSETQ. Trimming left V 4 bases short and J 0 bases short, with 4 bases between. The CDR3 sequence: CASSMYQETQYF. The DNA of the CDR3 is TGCGCCAGCAGCATGTACCAAGAGACCCAGTACTTC.

The CDR3 region is CASGPYTGGNTGELFF. Written as DNA, the CDR3 is TGTGCTAGTGGCCCGTACACCGGGGGGAACACCGGGGAGCTGTTTTTT. The chain combines TRBV12-5 with TRBJ2-2; tentatively, D is TRBD2 (6 bases). This CDR3 has 16 residues. With 6 bases removed from V and 1 base from J, the gap between germline ends came to 15 bases. Per germline, CDR1 LGHNT and CDR2 FRNRAP.